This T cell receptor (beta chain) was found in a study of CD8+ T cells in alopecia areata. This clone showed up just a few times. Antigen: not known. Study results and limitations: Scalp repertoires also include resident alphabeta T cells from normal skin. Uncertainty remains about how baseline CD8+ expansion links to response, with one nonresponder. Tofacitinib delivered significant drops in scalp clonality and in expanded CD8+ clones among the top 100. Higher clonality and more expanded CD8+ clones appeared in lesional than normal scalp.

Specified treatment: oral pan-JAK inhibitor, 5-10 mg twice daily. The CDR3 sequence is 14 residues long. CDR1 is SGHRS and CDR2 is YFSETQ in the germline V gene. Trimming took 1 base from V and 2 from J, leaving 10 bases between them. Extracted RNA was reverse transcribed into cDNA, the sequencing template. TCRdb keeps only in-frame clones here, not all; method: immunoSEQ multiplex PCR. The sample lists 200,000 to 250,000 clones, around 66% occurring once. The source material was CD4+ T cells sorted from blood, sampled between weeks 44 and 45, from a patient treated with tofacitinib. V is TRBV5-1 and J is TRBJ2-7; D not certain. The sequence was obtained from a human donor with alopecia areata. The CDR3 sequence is CASSLIAHTYEQYF. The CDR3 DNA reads TGCGCCAGCAGCTTGATAGCCCATACCTACGAGCAGTACTTC. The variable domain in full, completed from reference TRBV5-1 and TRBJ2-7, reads KAGVTQTPRYLIKTRGQQVTLSCSPISGHRSVSWYQQTPGQGLQFLFEYFSETQRNKGNFPGRFSGRQFSNSRSEMNVSTLELGDSALYLCASSLIAHTYEQYFGPGTRLTVT.